Included here is one T cell receptor beta chain sequence, with context. These data originate in a study of blood T cell repertoires in COVID-19. Recovered participants had two consecutive negative NP/OP PCR tests, healthcare professional clearance, or symptom resolution. Assay used: immunoSEQ multiplex PCR; TCRdb lists only in-frame clones, some missing. The data show around 390,000 clones, roughly 89% seen once. V was trimmed by 0 bases and J by 5 bases, leaving 14 bases between them. This CDR3 spans 16 amino acids. Germline CDR1 MNHEY, CDR2 SVGEGT. The clonotype comes from a woman between 50 and 59 years old who had recovered from COVID-19. The sequencing sample was made of PBMCs or T cells enriched from blood (not recorded which). The chain combines TRBV6-2 or TRBV6-3 with TRBJ2-1, with a weak D call TRBD2 (5 bases). In DNA, the CDR3 is TGTGCCAGCAGTTACTCGAATCCTAGAGGGAACAATGAGCAGTTCTTC. Its protein is CASSYSNPRGNNEQFF.